A selection of T cell receptor beta chains follows, all from one sample in a study of cytomegalovirus exposure and HLA in healthy donors. Produced via immunoSEQ multiplex PCR; TCRdb's table is partial and in-frame only. Here the sample spans tens of thousands of clones, over 90% being singletons. The sequenced sample was PBMCs. These receptor sequences come from a man aged 18 to 29 in good health and CMV-seropositive. The CDR3 runs from the conserved cysteine through the conserved F or W.

CASSLGSGRVYEQYF	TRBV11-2	TRBJ2-7
CASSLGLALNNEQYF	TRBV13	TRBJ2-7
CASSLNVVGDTEAFF	TRBV5-1	TRBJ1-1
CASSLAAGFSYGYTF	TRBV5-8	TRBJ1-2
CASSDTGALEQYF	TRBV19	TRBJ2-7
CASSPRQGNTGELFF	TRBV28	TRBJ2-2
CASLPGLHTGELFF	TRBV27	TRBJ2-2
CASSNSQTQYF	TRBV6-5	TRBJ2-5
CASSTQGDTQYF	TRBV19	TRBJ2-3
CASTYRDISVGEQYF	TRBV2	TRBJ2-7
CASSVAGDSYEQYF	TRBV5-1	TRBJ2-7
CASSGRGQGLDEQYF	TRBV7-9	TRBJ2-7
CASSLGSGSTYEQYF	TRBV27	TRBJ2-7
CAWRGQNYGYTF	TRBV30	TRBJ1-2
CASSLSGGEQFF	TRBV27	TRBJ2-1
CASSQTLAGVPDTQYF	TRBV4-1	TRBJ2-3
CASSLGPEGSYNEQFF	TRBV7-3	TRBJ2-1
CASSFVGPGANVLTF	TRBV27	TRBJ2-6
CASSLDLSGRGREQYF	TRBV5-4	TRBJ2-7
CASSPRTVNTEAFF	TRBV5-1	TRBJ1-1